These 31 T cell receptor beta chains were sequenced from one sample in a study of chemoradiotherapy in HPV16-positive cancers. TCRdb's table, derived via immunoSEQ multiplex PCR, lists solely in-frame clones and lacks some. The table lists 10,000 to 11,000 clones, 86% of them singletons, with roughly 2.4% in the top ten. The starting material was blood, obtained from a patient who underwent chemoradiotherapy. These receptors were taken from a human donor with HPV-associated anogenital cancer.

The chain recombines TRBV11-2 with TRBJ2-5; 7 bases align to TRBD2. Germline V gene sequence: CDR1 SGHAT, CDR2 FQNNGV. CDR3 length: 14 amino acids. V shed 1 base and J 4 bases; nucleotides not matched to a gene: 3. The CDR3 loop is CASSLGGGGETQYF. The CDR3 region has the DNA TGTGCCAGCAGCTTAGGAGGCGGGGGAGAGACCCAGTACTTC. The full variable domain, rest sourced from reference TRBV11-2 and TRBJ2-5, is EAGVAQSPRYKIIEKRQSVAFWCNPISGHATLYWYQQILGQGPKLLIQFQNNGVVDDSQLPKDRFSAERLKGVDSTLKIQPAKLEDSAVYLCASSLGGGGETQYFGPGTRLLVL.

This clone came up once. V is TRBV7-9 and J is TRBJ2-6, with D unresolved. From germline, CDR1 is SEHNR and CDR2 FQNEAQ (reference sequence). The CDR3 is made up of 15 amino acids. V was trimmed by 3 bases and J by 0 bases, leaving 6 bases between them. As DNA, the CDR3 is TGTGCCAGCAGCTTGTTTGGCTCTGGGGCCAACGTCCTGACTTTC. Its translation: CASSLFGSGANVLTF.

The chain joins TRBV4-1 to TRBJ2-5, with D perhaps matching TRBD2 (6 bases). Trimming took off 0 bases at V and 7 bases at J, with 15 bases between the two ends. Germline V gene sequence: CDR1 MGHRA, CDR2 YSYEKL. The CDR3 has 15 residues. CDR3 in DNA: TGCGCCAGCAGCCAAGATCGAGCGGGTCGGGGGACCCAGTACTTC. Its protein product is CASSQDRAGRGTQYF.

In DNA, the CDR3 is TGTGCCAGCAGCTTAGAGGAGGGACTCCAGTACTTC. Its translation: CASSLEEGLQYF. J is TRBJ2-7 and V is TRBV11-2; TRBD2 is a possible D gene (6 bases). CDR1 and CDR2 (germline): SGHAT, FQNNGV. Trimming left V 0 bases short and J 10 bases short, with 10 bases between. This CDR3 is 12 amino acids long.

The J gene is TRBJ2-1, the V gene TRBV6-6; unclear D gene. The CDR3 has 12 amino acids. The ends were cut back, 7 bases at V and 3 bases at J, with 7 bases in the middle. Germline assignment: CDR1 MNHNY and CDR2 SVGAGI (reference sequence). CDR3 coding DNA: TGTGCCAGCAAGACCGACTACAATGAGCAGTTCTTC. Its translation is CASKTDYNEQFF.

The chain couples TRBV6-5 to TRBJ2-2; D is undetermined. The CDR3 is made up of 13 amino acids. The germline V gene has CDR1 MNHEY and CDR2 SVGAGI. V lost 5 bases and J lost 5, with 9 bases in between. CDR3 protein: CASSPTRTGELFF. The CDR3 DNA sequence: TGTGCCAGCAGTCCCACCAGGACCGGGGAGCTGTTTTTT.

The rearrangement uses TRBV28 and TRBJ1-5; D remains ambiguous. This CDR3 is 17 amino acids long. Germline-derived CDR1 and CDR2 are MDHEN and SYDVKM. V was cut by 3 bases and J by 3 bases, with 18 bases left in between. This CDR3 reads CASSFRMASTFNQPQHF. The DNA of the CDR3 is TGTGCCAGCAGTTTCCGAATGGCCTCTACTTTCAATCAGCCCCAGCATTTT.

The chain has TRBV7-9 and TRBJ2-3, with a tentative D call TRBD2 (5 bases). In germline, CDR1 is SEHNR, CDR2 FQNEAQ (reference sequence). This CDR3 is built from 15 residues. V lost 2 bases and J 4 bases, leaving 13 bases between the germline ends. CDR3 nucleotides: TGTGCCAGCAGCTTAAGTGTGGTGAGGGCAGATACGCAGTATTTT. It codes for CASSLSVVRADTQYF.

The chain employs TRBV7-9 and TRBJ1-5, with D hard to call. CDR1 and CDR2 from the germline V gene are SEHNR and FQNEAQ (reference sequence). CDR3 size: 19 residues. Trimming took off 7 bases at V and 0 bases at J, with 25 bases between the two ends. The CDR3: CASTPPLEFKIYSNQPQHF. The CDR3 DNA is TGTGCCAGCACCCCACCGTTGGAATTCAAGATATATAGCAATCAGCCCCAGCATTTT.

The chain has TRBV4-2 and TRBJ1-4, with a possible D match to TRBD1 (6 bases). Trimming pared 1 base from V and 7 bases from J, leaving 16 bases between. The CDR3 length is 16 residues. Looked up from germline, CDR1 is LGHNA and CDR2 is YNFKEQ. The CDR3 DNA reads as TGTGCCAGCAGCCAAGTCGGGCAGGGAGGGGGTGAAAAACTGTTTTTT. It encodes CASSQVGQGGGEKLFF.

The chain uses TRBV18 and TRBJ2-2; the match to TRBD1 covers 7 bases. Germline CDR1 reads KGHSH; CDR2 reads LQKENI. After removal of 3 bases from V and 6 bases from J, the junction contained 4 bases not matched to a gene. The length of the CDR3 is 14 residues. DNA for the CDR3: TGTGCCAGCTCACCCAGACAGGGAGCCGGGGAGCTGTTTTTT. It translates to CASSPRQGAGELFF.

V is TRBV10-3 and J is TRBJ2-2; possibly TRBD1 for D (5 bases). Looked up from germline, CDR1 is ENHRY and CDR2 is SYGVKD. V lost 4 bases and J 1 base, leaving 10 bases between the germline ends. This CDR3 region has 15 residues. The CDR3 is CAISGHTGNTGELFF. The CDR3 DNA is TGTGCCATCAGTGGCCACACAGGGAACACCGGGGAGCTGTTTTTT.

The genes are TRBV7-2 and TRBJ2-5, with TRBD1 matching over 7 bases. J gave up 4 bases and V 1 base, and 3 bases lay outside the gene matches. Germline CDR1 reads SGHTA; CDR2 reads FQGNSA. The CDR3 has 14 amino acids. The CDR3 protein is CASSLVPGGETQYF. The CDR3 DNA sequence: TGTGCCAGCAGCTTAGTCCCAGGGGGAGAGACCCAGTACTTC.

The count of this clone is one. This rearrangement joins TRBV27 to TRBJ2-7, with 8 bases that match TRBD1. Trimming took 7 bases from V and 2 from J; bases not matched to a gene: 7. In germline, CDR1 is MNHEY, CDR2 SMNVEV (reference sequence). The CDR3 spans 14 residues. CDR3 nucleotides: TGTGCCAGCATTTCACAGGGGGTTCCCTACGAGCAGTACTTC. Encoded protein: CASISQGVPYEQYF.

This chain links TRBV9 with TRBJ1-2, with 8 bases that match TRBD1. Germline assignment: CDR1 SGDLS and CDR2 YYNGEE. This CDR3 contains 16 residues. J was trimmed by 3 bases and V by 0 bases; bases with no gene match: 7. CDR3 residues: CASSVATSGGDYGYTF. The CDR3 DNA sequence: TGTGCCAGCAGCGTAGCTACTTCAGGGGGCGACTATGGCTACACCTTC.

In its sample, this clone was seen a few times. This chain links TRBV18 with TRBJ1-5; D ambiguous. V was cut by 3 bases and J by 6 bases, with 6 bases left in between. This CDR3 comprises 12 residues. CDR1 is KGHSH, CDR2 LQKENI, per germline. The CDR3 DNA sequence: TGTGCCAGCTCACCTGGAGGTCAGCCCCAGCATTTT. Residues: CASSPGGQPQHF.

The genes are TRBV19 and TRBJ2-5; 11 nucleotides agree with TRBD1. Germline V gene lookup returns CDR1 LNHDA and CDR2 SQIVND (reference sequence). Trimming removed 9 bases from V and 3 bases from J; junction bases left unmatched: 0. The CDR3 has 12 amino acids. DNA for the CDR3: TGTGCCAGGGGACAGGGGGAAGAGACCCAGTACTTC. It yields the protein CARGQGEETQYF.

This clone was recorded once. This CDR3 is CASSERGYYNEQFF. In nucleotides, the CDR3 is TGTGCCAGCAGCGAGAGGGGGTATTACAATGAGCAGTTCTTC. The rearrangement uses TRBV11-2 and TRBJ2-1; D is perhaps TRBD1 (6 bases). The CDR3 extends over 14 amino acids. Germline CDR1 is SGHAT and CDR2 is FQNNGV. V was clipped by 5 bases and J by 4 bases, with 12 bases between them.

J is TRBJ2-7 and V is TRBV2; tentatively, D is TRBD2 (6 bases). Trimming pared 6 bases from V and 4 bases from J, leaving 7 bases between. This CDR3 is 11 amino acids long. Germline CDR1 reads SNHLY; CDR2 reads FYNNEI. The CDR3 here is CASREGYEQYF. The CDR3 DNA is TGTGCCAGCAGGGAGGGATACGAGCAGTACTTC.

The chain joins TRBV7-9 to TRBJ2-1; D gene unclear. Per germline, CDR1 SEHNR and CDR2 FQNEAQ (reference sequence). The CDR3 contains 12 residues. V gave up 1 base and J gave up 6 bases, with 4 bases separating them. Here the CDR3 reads CASSLGANEQFF. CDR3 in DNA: TGTGCCAGCAGCTTAGGGGCCAATGAGCAGTTCTTC.

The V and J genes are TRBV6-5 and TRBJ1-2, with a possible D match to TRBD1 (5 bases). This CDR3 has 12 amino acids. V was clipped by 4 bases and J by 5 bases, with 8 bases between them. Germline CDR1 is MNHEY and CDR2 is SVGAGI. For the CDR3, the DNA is TGTGCCAGCAGTTTCCAGGGATATGGCTACACCTTC. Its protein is CASSFQGYGYTF.

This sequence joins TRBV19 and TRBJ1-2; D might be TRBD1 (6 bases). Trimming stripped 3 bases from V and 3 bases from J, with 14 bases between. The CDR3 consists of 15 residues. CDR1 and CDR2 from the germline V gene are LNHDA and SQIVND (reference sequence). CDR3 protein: CASSILANRDYGYTF. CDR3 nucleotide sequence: TGTGCCAGTAGTATCCTCGCGAACAGGGACTATGGCTACACCTTC.

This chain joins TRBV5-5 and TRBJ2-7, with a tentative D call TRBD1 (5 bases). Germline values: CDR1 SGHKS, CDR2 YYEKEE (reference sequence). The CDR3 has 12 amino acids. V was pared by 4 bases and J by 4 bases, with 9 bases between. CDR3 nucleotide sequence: TGTGCCAGCAGCACACAGGTTTACGAGCAGTACTTC. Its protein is CASSTQVYEQYF.

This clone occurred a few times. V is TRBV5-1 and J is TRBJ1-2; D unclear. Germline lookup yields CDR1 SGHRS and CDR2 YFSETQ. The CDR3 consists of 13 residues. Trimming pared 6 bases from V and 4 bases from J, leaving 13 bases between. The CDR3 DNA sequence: TGCGCCAGCACCCTGGACGGTCTCTATGGCTACACCTTC. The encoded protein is CASTLDGLYGYTF.

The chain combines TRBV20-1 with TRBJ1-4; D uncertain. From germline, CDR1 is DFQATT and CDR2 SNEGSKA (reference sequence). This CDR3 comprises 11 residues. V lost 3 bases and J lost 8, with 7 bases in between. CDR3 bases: TGCAGTGCTAGCTCTCTCGAAAAACTGTTTTTT. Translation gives CSASSLEKLFF.

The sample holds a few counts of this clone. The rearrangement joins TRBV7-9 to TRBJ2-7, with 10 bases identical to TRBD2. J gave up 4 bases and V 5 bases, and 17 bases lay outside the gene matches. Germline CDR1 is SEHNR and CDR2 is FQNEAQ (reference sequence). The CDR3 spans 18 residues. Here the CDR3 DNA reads TGTGCCAGCAGCCCAATCATACCTAGCGGGGGTCGGCCTTACGAGCAGTACTTC. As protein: CASSPIIPSGGRPYEQYF.

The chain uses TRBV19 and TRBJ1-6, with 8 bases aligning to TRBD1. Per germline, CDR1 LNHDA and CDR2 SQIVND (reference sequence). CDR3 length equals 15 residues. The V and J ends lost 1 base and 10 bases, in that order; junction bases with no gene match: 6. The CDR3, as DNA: TGTGCCAGTAGTATAGGCGCAGGGGGCGGCTCACCCCTCCACTTT. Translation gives CASSIGAGGGSPLHF.

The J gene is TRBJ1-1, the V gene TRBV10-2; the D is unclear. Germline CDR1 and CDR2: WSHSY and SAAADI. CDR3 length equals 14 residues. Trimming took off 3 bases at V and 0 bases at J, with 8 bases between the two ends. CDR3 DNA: TGCGCCAGCAGTGATGTCCTTATGAACACTGAAGCTTTCTTT. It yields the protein CASSDVLMNTEAFF.

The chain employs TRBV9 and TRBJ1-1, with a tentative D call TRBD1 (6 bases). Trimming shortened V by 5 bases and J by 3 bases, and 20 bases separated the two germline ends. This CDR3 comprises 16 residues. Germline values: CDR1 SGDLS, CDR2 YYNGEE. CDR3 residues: CASSATGIYLDTEAFF. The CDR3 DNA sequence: TGTGCCAGCAGTGCTACAGGGATATATCTGGACACTGAAGCTTTCTTT.

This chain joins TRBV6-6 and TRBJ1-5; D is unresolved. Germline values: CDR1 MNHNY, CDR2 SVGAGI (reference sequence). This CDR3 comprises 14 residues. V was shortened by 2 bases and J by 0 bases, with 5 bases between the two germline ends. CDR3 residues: CASSYGDSNQPQHF. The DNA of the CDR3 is TGTGCCAGCAGTTACGGGGATAGCAATCAGCCCCAGCATTTT.

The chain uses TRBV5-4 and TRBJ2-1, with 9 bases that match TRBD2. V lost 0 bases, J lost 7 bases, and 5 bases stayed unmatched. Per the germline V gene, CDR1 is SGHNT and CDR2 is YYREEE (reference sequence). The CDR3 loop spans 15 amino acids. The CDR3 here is CASSLDGLAGNEQFF. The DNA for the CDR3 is TGTGCCAGCAGCTTGGATGGGCTAGCGGGGAATGAGCAGTTCTTC.